The 8 T cell receptor beta chains listed next were all sequenced from one sample in a study of response to subunit inactivated influenza vaccine. From the RT-PCR reads, TCRdb called clonotypes with MiXCR, one entry per CDR3 protein. This sample has more than 500,000 distinct CDR3 sequences, with 11% found just once. These same records also appear under a second study, on T cells expressing NK-cell markers. From that second work: UMIs accompanied the 5'RACE template switching by which TCR beta cDNA was made.

The input for sequencing was PBMCs from blood, taken on the day of vaccination. The receptors originated from a man between 45 and 60 years old who received an inactivated influenza vaccine.

This clonotype turned up a few times. The chain uses TRBV5-5 and TRBJ1-2; a possible D gene is TRBD1 (6 bases). This CDR3 region has 14 residues. The germline V and J ends were trimmed by 9 bases and 0 bases, with 15 bases remaining between them. Per germline, CDR1 SGHKS and CDR2 YYEKEE (reference sequence). The DNA of the CDR3 is TGTGCCACGGGGGCAGGTCGCTCTAACTATGGCTACACCTTC. It translates to CATGAGRSNYGYTF.

There are a few counts of this clonotype. The genes are TRBV11-2 and TRBJ2-3; 9 nucleotides match TRBD2. CDR3 length equals 18 residues. J lost 0 bases, V lost 5 bases, and 12 bases had no gene match. CDR1 and CDR2 from the germline V gene are SGHAT and FQNNGV. The CDR3 is CASSVLTSGITSTDTQYF. The CDR3 nucleotides read TGTGCCAGCAGCGTATTGACTAGCGGAATTACTAGCACAGATACGCAGTATTTT. Full variable domain (missing parts from reference TRBV11-2 and TRBJ2-3): EAGVAQSPRYKIIEKRQSVAFWCNPISGHATLYWYQQILGQGPKLLIQFQNNGVVDDSQLPKDRFSAERLKGVDSTLKIQPAKLEDSAVYLCASSVLTSGITSTDTQYFGPGTRLTVL.

The CDR3 region has the DNA TGTGCCAGCAGTCCTTTGGGGGGCGCCGATACGCAGTATTTT. Amino acids: CASSPLGGADTQYF. The J gene is TRBJ2-3, the V gene TRBV27; perhaps D is TRBD1 or TRBD2 (6 bases each). Trimming removed 5 bases from V and 6 bases from J, with 15 bases in between. Germline assignment: CDR1 MNHEY and CDR2 SMNVEV (reference sequence). This CDR3 is 14 amino acids long.

There are many counts of this clonotype. The rearrangement links TRBV7-2 to TRBJ2-5, with D maybe TRBD2 (6 bases). Germline V gene lookup returns CDR1 SGHTA and CDR2 FQGNSA. The CDR3 is 14 residues long. V lost 5 bases to trimming and J lost 1 base, with 11 bases between them. The CDR3 DNA reads TGTGCCAGCAGCCCCGGACTACTCCAAGAGACCCAGTACTTC. Its protein is CASSPGLLQETQYF.

The chain combines TRBV6-1 with TRBJ1-2; D not certain. CDR1 and CDR2 (germline): MNHNS, SASEGT. The CDR3 sequence is 12 residues long. V dropped 5 bases and J dropped 0 bases, with 4 bases sitting between them. The CDR3 here is CASSPTNYGYTF. In nucleotides, the CDR3 is TGTGCCAGCAGTCCCACTAACTATGGCTACACCTTC.

V is TRBV6-4 and J is TRBJ1-1, with 9 bases that match TRBD1. V was clipped by 6 bases and J by 7 bases; unmatched bases: 15. CDR1 is MRHNA and CDR2 is SNTAGT in the germline V gene. The CDR3 length is 16 residues. CDR3 residues: CASSENPTPGQGEAFF. In DNA form, the CDR3 reads TGTGCCAGCAGCGAAAATCCGACTCCGGGACAGGGTGAAGCTTTCTTT.

V usage is TRBV12-3 or TRBV12-4 and J usage is TRBJ2-1, with 10 nucleotides matching TRBD2. The CDR3 has 18 residues. V shed 4 bases, J shed 1 base, and the junction held 10 bases outside the gene matches. The CDR3 DNA reads TGTGCCAGCAGTTCAGCGGCGGGACTAGCGAATTCCTACAATGAGCAGTTCTTC. Its protein product is CASSSAAGLANSYNEQFF.

The chain has TRBV5-1 and TRBJ2-1; tentative D call: TRBD1 (5 bases). The CDR3 runs 14 residues. Trimming took off 0 bases at V and 6 bases at J, with 10 bases between the two ends. CDR1 SGHRS and CDR2 YFSETQ come from the germline V gene. The DNA of the CDR3 is TGCGCCAGCAGCTTGGTTTTAGGGGTCAATGAGCAGTTCTTC. Encoded protein: CASSLVLGVNEQFF.